This T cell receptor beta chain was observed in a study of blood T cell repertoires in COVID-19. Across the study: Cohort 3 donors counted as recovered after two negative PCRs, clearance, or resolved symptoms. Sources were T cells, B-cell-depleted T cells, or PBMCs; the material itself was cDNA or gDNA.

The CDR3 length is 13 residues. The germline V gene encodes CDR1 SQVTM and CDR2 ANQGSEA. V shed 8 bases, J shed 5 bases, and the junction held 12 bases outside the gene matches. Profiling relied on immunoSEQ multiplex PCR, and the TCRdb table lists in-frame clones only, not all of them. The profile covers about 190,000 clones, with roughly 86% appearing a single time and approximately 23% taken by the ten largest. This clone has just a few counts. The clonotype was recovered from a woman between 40 and 50 years old in a cohort exposed to, infected with or recovered from COVID-19 (not recorded which). The chain couples TRBV29-1 to TRBJ2-7, with 7 nucleotides matching TRBD1. Sequencing used PBMCs or T cells enriched from blood (not recorded which). CDR3 sequence: CSYKTRQGHEQYF. CDR3 DNA: TGCAGCTACAAAACCCGACAGGGTCACGAGCAGTACTTC.